A selection of T cell receptor beta chains follows, all from one sample in a study of shared clonotypes between healthy human individuals. Produced via immunoSEQ multiplex PCR; TCRdb's table is partial and in-frame only. The data contain some 1 million clones, about 80% of them seen just once; the ten biggest clones take up 1.4% to 1.5%. Sample: memory CD4+ T cells sorted from blood. These receptors all come from a man younger than 35 in good health. Both conserved end residues are part of each CDR3.

V gene,J gene,CDR3 protein
TRBV5-6,TRBJ1-4,CASSPGTGLNEKLFF
TRBV2,TRBJ1-2,CASSEVGRYGYTF
TRBV30,TRBJ1-5,CAWSKKGDQPQHF
TRBV11-3,TRBJ2-5,CASSPGVQETQYF
TRBV6-1,TRBJ1-6,CASSDLTGTLPLHF
TRBV11-2,TRBJ2-7,CASSSGTGAYEQYF
TRBV27,TRBJ1-2,CASSLSEQPFYGYTF
TRBV6-5,TRBJ2-5,CASSLQRGETQYF
TRBV4-1,TRBJ2-5,CASSLLGLVQETQYF
TRBV7-2,TRBJ1-2,CASSLGQGQGQGGGGYTF
TRBV7-9,TRBJ2-3,CASSPARLDTQYF
TRBV11-2,TRBJ2-1,CASSLLAGGTSDEQFF
TRBV6-1,TRBJ1-5,CASSLQGAQPQHF
TRBV12-5,TRBJ1-1,CASGLGGNTEAFF
TRBV7-2,TRBJ2-1,CASSLAGILYNEQFF
TRBV13,TRBJ2-5,CASSLRASGTTQYF
TRBV7-2,TRBJ1-1,CASSLRWNTEAFF
TRBV30,TRBJ1-5,CAWSLQGDFGQPQHF
TRBV5-1,TRBJ2-3,CASSLGTSGGVDTQYF
TRBV2,TRBJ2-5,CASNTGGQETQYF
TRBV7-2,TRBJ2-1,CASSSSAGPYNEQFF
TRBV19,TRBJ1-6,CASSIDSGTGYDSPLHF
TRBV28,TRBJ1-6,CASSLSQYSSYNSPLHF
TRBV30,TRBJ2-7,CAWSVDRGITYEQYF